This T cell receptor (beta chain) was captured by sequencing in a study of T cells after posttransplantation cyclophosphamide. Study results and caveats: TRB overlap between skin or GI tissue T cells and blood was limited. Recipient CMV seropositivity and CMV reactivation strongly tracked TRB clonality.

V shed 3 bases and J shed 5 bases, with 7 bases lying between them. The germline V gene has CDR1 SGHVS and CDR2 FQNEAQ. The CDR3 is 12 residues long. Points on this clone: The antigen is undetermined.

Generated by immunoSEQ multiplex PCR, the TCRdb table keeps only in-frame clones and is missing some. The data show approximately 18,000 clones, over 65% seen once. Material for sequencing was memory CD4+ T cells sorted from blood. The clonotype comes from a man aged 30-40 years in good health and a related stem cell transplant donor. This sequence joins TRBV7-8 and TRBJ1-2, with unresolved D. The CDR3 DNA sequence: TGTGCCAGCAGCTTTGAGGGATATGGCTACACCTTC. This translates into CASSFEGYGYTF.